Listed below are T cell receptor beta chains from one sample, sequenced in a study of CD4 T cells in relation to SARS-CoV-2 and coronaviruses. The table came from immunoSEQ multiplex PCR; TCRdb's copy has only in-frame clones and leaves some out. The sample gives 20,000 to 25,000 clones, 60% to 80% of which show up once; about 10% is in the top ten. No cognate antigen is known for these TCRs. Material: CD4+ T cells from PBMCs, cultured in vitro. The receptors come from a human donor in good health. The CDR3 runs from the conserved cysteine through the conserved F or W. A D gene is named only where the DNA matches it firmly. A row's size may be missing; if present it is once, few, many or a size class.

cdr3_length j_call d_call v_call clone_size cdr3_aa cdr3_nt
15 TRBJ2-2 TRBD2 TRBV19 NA CASKPSGTNTGELFF TGTGCCAGTAAGCCGAGCGGGACGAACACCGGGGAGCTGTTTTTT
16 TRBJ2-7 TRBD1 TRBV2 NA CASSGGGQGVSGEQYF TGTGCCAGCAGTGGCGGGGGACAGGGGGTGTCCGGCGAGCAGTACTTC
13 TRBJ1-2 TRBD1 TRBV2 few CATSGQALNGYTF TGTGCCACCTCGGGACAGGCACTCAATGGCTACACCTTC
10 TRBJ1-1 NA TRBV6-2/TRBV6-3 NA CASSREEAFF TGTGCCAGCAGTCGTGAAGAAGCTTTCTTT
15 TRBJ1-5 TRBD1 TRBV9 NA CASSASTGAGQPQHF TGTGCCAGCAGCGCCTCGACAGGGGCGGGTCAGCCCCAGCATTTT
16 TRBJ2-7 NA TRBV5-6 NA CASTHPRDKASYEQYF TGTGCCAGCACCCACCCCCGGGATAAGGCCTCCTACGAGCAGTACTTC
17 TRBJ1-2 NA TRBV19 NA CASSIVFSGRRYYGYTF TGTGCCAGTAGTATAGTTTTTTCGGGCAGGCGCTACTATGGCTACACCTTC
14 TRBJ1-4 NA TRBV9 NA CASSATATNEKLFF TGTGCCAGCAGCGCGACAGCAACTAATGAAAAACTGTTTTTT
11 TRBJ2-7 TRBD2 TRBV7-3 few CASSLSGLARF TGTGCCAGCAGCTTAAGTGGACTAGCACGTTTC
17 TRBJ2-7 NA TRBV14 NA CASSQRRGGAVFYEQYF TGTGCCAGCAGCCAGAGGAGGGGGGGCGCGGTTTTTTACGAGCAGTACTTC
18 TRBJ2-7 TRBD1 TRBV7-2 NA CASSSIFSRTGGSYEQYF TGTGCCAGCAGCTCAATTTTTTCCCGGACAGGGGGCTCCTACGAGCAGTACTTC
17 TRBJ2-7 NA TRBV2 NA CASGGLGPTSFTTEQYF TGTGCCAGCGGGGGACTGGGGCCAACCTCATTTACTACCGAGCAGTACTTC
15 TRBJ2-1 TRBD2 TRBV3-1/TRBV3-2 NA CASSPLAGGHNEQFF TGTGCCAGCAGCCCTCTAGCGGGGGGTCACAATGAGCAGTTCTTC
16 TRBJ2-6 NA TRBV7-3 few CASSLVFGSGANVLTF TGTGCCAGCAGCTTAGTTTTTGGCTCTGGGGCCAACGTCCTGACTTTC
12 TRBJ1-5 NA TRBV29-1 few CSVGDSNQPQHF TGCAGCGTTGGAGATAGCAATCAGCCCCAGCATTTT
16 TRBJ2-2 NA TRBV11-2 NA CASTPLWRVGTGELFF TGTGCCAGCACCCCATTATGGAGGGTGGGCACCGGGGAGCTGTTTTTT
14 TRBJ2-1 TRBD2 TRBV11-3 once CARQAGGPYHEQFF TGTGCCAGACAAGCGGGGGGGCCCTACCATGAGCAGTTCTTC
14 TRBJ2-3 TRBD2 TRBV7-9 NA CASSLEGGRGTQYF TGTGCCAGCAGCTTAGAGGGAGGGCGAGGTACGCAGTATTTT
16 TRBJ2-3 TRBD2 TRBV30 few CAWSPSGRAWGDTQYF TGTGCCTGGTCCCCTAGCGGGAGAGCATGGGGAGATACGCAGTATTTT
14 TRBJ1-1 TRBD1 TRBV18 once CASSPGGTGAEAFF TGTGCCAGCTCACCGGGTGGGACAGGAGCTGAAGCTTTCTTT
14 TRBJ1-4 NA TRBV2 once CASTLRVLNEKLFF TGTGCCAGCACGCTCCGGGTCCTTAATGAAAAACTGTTTTTT
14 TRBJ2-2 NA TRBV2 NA CASRGLMNTGELFF TGTGCCAGCAGAGGACTGATGAACACCGGGGAGCTGTTTTTT
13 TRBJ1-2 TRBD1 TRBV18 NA CASSTGQGYGYTF TGTGCCAGCTCAACCGGACAGGGCTATGGCTACACCTTC
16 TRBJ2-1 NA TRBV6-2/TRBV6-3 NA CASSYGSPGTYNEQFF TGTGCCAGCAGTTACGGGTCGCCAGGGACCTACAATGAGCAGTTCTTC
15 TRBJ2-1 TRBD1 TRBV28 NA CASSLAQDRVNEQFF TGTGCCAGCAGTCTTGCACAAGACAGGGTAAATGAGCAGTTCTTC
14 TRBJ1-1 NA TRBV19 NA CASSIDRRTLKAFF TGTGCCAGTAGTATAGACAGACGAACACTGAAAGCTTTCTTT
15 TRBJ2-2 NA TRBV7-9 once CASSLTLWQTGELFF TGTGCCAGCAGCCTTACATTGTGGCAGACCGGGGAGCTGTTTTTT
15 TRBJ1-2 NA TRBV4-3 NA CASSQAQGYFDGYTF TGCGCCAGCAGCCAAGCTCAGGGATACTTCGATGGCTACACCTTC
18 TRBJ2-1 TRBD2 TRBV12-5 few CASGSPGGAGGSYNEQFF TGTGCTAGTGGTTCCCCAGGGGGAGCGGGAGGCTCCTACAATGAGCAGTTCTTC
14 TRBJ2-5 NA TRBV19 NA CASSIGTAETTQYF TGTGCCAGTAGTATAGGAACGGCAGAGACGACCCAGTACTTC
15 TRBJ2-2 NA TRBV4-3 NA CASSQDKAFTGELFF TGCGCCAGCAGCCAAGATAAGGCTTTCACCGGGGAGCTGTTTTTT
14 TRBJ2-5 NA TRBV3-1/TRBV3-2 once CASSPGGWEETQYF TGTGCCAGCAGCCCCGGGGGTTGGGAAGAGACCCAGTACTTC
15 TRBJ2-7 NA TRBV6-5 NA CASSYGQLSTYEQYF TGTGCCAGCAGTTACGGGCAGCTAAGCACCTACGAGCAGTACTTC
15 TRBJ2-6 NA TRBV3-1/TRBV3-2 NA CASSQRVSGANVLTF TGTGCCAGCAGCCAAAGGGTGTCTGGGGCCAACGTCCTGACTTTC
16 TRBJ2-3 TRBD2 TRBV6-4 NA CASTRGERDSTDTQYF TGTGCCAGCACCCGCGGGGAGCGGGATAGCACAGATACGCAGTATTTT
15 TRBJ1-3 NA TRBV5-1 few CASSLEGGWRNTIYF TGCGCCAGCAGTCTCGAGGGGGGCTGGAGGAACACCATATATTTT
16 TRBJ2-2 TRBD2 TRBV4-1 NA CASSRTSGGFTGELFF TGCGCCAGCAGCCGGACTAGCGGGGGGTTCACCGGGGAGCTGTTTTTT
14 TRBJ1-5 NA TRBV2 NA CASSVLGGSQPQHF TGTGCCAGCAGTGTGTTAGGGGGGAGTCAGCCCCAGCATTTT
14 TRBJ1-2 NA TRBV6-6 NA CASTPAGGAYGYTF TGTGCCAGCACTCCCGCGGGGGGGGCCTATGGCTACACCTTC
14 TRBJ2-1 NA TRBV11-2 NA CASSLERTGNEQFF TGTGCCAGCAGCTTAGAAAGAACGGGTAATGAGCAGTTCTTC
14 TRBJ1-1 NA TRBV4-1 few CASSQVPGNTEAFF TGCGCCAGCAGCCAAGTTCCGGGGAACACTGAAGCTTTCTTT
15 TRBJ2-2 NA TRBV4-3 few CASSRARPGTGELFF TGCGCCAGCAGCCGAGCCCGGCCAGGGACCGGGGAGCTGTTTTTT
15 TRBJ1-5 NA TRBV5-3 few CARSLDREKNQPQHF TGTGCCAGAAGCTTGGACAGGGAAAAAAATCAGCCCCAGCATTTT
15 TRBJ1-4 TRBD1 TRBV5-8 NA CASSFLGQENEKLFF TGTGCCAGCAGCTTTTTGGGACAGGAGAATGAAAAACTGTTTTTT
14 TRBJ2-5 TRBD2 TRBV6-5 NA CATRLAGIPETQYF TGTGCCACCCGACTAGCGGGGATCCCTGAGACCCAGTACTTC
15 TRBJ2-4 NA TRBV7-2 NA CASSTDMRGKNIQYF TGTGCCAGCAGCACGGACATGAGGGGCAAAAACATTCAGTACTTC
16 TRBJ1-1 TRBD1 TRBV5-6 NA CASSMIDRGLGTEAFF TGTGCCAGCAGCATGATAGACAGGGGGCTGGGTACTGAAGCTTTCTTT
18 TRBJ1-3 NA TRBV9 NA CASSVGWESRRSGNTIYF TGTGCCAGCAGCGTTGGTTGGGAAAGCCGTCGCTCTGGAAACACCATATATTTT
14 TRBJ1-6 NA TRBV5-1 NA CASSFGRNNSPLHF TGCGCCAGCAGCTTCGGCAGGAATAATTCACCCCTCCACTTT
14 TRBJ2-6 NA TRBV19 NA CASSDSSGANVLTF TGTGCCAGTAGTGACAGCTCTGGGGCCAACGTCCTGACTTTC
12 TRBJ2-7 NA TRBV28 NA CASSPSAGEQYF TGTGCCAGCAGTCCCTCCGCCGGAGAGCAGTACTTC